The clone carrying this T cell receptor (beta chain) was seen ten or more times. This entry belongs to a study of T cells in Graves' hyperthyroidism and ophthalmopathy. RNA transcripts were the template for amplifying TCR beta CDR3 regions. The HTBI set primed first-round TCR CDR3 RT-PCR. Each CDR3 protein gets one entry after TCRdb re-called the multiplex PCR reads with MiXCR. The table has under 350,000 distinct CDR3 sequences, around 20% seen once. There are 16 residues in the CDR3. Per the germline V gene, CDR1 is SGHTS and CDR2 is YDEGEE. V shed 0 bases, J shed 6 bases, and the junction held 7 bases outside the gene matches.

The V call is TRBV5-8, the J call TRBJ1-2; 11 positions agree with TRBD1. The clonotype comes from a woman aged 45-65 years with Graves' hyperthyroidism. The material sequenced was blood. CDR3 residues: CASSLAGTGGVDGYTF. Here the CDR3 DNA reads TGTGCCAGCAGCTTGGCCGGGACAGGGGGGGTAGATGGCTACACCTTC.